This T cell receptor (beta chain) was captured in a study of graft-versus-host responses after intestinal transplantation. Turning to the study itself: Anti-thymocyte globulin induction preceded two to four years of tacrolimus and steroid maintenance in all recipients.

Remarks on this clone: The antigen is not known.

Some clones are missing from TCRdb's copy, which holds only in-frame ones; the method was immunoSEQ multiplex PCR. Here the sample spans roughly 120,000 clones, around nine tenths being singletons. Study-wide findings and caveats: An association linked early post-transplant HvG declines with peak circulating GvH clone levels. High graft-versus-host to host-versus-graft clonal ratios were seen in allografts of patients with graft-donor T cell macrochimerism. Recipient marrow contained GvH clones, some of which appeared first in ileum or blood.

CDR1 and CDR2 from the germline V gene are LNHDA and SQIVND (reference sequence). This CDR3 region has 19 residues. Unmatched junction bases numbered 10, after V lost 4 bases and J lost 0 bases. This sequence originates from a human donor who received an intestinal transplant. The specimen was unstimulated CD4+ T cells sorted from spleen or lymph node cells, collected before intestinal transplant. V gene TRBV19 combines with J gene TRBJ2-1; 12 nucleotides agree with TRBD2. CDR3 sequence reads: CASSTRQTSGGRSYNEQFF. The CDR3 DNA sequence: TGTGCCAGTAGTACTCGACAGACTAGCGGGGGCCGCTCCTACAATGAGCAGTTCTTC.